This TCR beta chain is drawn from a study of HIV-infected patients and healthy controls. TCRdb fed the 5' RACE reads into MiXCR, producing one record per CDR3 protein. Of about 64,000 distinct CDR3 sequences in the sample, 19% are singletons; the top ten hold approximately 1.5%. CDR3 length equals 15 residues. V shed 3 bases and J 0 bases; nucleotides not matched to a gene: 4. CDR1 is DFQATT and CDR2 is SNEGSKA in the germline V gene (reference sequence). The clonotype comes from a human donor in good health. The material sequenced was CD4+ T cells from blood. The chain links TRBV20-1 to TRBJ1-3; 8 nucleotides match TRBD1. CDR3 bases: TGCAGTGCTAGCCGGACAGGGTTCTCTGGAAACACCATATATTTT. Amino acids: CSASRTGFSGNTIYF.